This is a list of T cell receptor beta chains from one sample in a study of early T cells in non-severe SARS-CoV-2 infection. TCRdb itself ran the 5' RACE reads through MiXCR, one entry per CDR3 protein. Counted here are 55,000 to 85,000 distinct CDR3 sequences, about 9% occurring once; the ten biggest clones make up about a sixth. The sequencing here drew on whole blood, taken at baseline. These receptors came from an adult who was a healthcare worker with PCR-confirmed SARS-CoV-2 infection or an uninfected control (not recorded which). The CDR3 runs from the conserved cysteine through the conserved F or W. A D gene is named only where the DNA matches it firmly. Clone size is shown for a subset of rows, as once, few, many or a class of expanded clone.

size: few; J: TRBJ2-1; D: .; V: TRBV11-2; DNA: TGTGCCAGCAGCCAACTCGGCGGTTCCTACAATGAGCAGTTCTTC; CDR3: CASSQLGGSYNEQFF
size: few; J: TRBJ1-5; D: .; V: TRBV5-1; DNA: TGCGCCAGCAGCTTACTCGGCGGGGCTCAGCCCCAGCATTTT; CDR3: CASSLLGGAQPQHF
size: few; J: TRBJ1-1; D: TRBD1; V: TRBV7-9; DNA: TGTGCCAGCAGCTCGACAGGGGCCACTGAAGCTTTCTTT; CDR3: CASSSTGATEAFF
size: few; J: TRBJ2-7; D: .; V: TRBV4-3; DNA: TGCGCCAGCAGCCAAGATAGGACACCCTCCCCCTACGAGCAGTACTTC; CDR3: CASSQDRTPSPYEQYF
size: many; J: TRBJ2-3; D: TRBD2; V: TRBV6-1; DNA: TGTGCCAGCAGGAGCCTAGCGGGAGGGACAACAGATACGCAGTATTTT; CDR3: CASRSLAGGTTDTQYF
size: .; J: TRBJ1-4; D: .; V: TRBV28; DNA: TGTGCCAGCAGCCGATCAGGGGCCGGTGAAAAACTGTTTTTT; CDR3: CASSRSGAGEKLFF
size: .; J: TRBJ2-2; D: .; V: TRBV30; DNA: TGTGCCTGGAGTCTAGCGCCCAACACCGGGGAGCTGTTTTTT; CDR3: CAWSLAPNTGELFF
size: .; J: TRBJ1-2; D: .; V: TRBV5-1; DNA: TGCGCCAGCAGCACGACGGGACCCGCGTCCGGGGACTATGGCTACACCTTC; CDR3: CASSTTGPASGDYGYTF
size: many; J: TRBJ1-4; D: .; V: TRBV5-1; DNA: TGCGCCAGCAGCTTCGGCCAGGGTTATAATGAAAAACTGTTTTTT; CDR3: CASSFGQGYNEKLFF
size: many; J: TRBJ2-7; D: .; V: TRBV20-1; DNA: TGCAGTGCCGGTGCGCGGTTACGTGGTCGGATCGAGCAGTACTTC; CDR3: CSAGARLRGRIEQYF
size: many; J: TRBJ1-6; D: TRBD1; V: TRBV15; DNA: TGTGCCACCAGCAGAGCTAAATCGGGACAGGGTAATTCACCCCTCCACTTT; CDR3: CATSRAKSGQGNSPLHF
size: many; J: TRBJ1-2; D: TRBD1; V: TRBV27; DNA: TGTGCCACCCGGGACAGGGGAATAGTTAACTATGGCTACACCTTC; CDR3: CATRDRGIVNYGYTF
size: .; J: TRBJ2-1; D: TRBD2; V: TRBV29-1; DNA: TGCAGCCCTCGACTAGCGGGTTGGGGTGAGCAGTTCTTC; CDR3: CSPRLAGWGEQFF
size: few; J: TRBJ2-3; D: .; V: TRBV11-3; DNA: TGTGCCAGCAGCTCCCAGACCACAGATACGCAGTATTTT; CDR3: CASSSQTTDTQYF
size: .; J: TRBJ2-5; D: TRBD2; V: TRBV28; DNA: TGTGCCAGCAGGGAATCGGGAGGGCCTACAGAGACCCAGTACTTC; CDR3: CASRESGGPTETQYF
size: many; J: TRBJ2-1; D: TRBD2; V: TRBV7-2; DNA: TGTGCCAGCAGCCCCGCCGTAGCGGGAGGCTACAATGAGCAGTTCTTC; CDR3: CASSPAVAGGYNEQFF
size: many; J: TRBJ2-7; D: TRBD2; V: TRBV28; DNA: TGTGCCAGCAGTTTAGCGGGAGGGCCGCACGAGCAGTACTTC; CDR3: CASSLAGGPHEQYF
size: .; J: TRBJ2-1; D: TRBD2; V: TRBV6-5; DNA: TGTGCCAGCAGCCTAAGCGGGAGGCGAGGCAATGAGCAGTTCTTC; CDR3: CASSLSGRRGNEQFF
size: many; J: TRBJ1-4; D: .; V: TRBV10-3; DNA: TGTGCCATCAGTTCGGGCACGGAGAATGAAAAACTGTTTTTT; CDR3: CAISSGTENEKLFF
size: many; J: TRBJ2-3; D: .; V: TRBV7-9; DNA: TGTGCCAGCAGCTTAACAGGAGTGGGCACAGATACGCAGTATTTT; CDR3: CASSLTGVGTDTQYF
size: .; J: TRBJ2-2; D: .; V: TRBV4-3; DNA: TGCGCCAGCAGCCAAGAGATAGGGAAGATCGGGGAGCTGTTTTTT; CDR3: CASSQEIGKIGELFF
size: .; J: TRBJ2-1; D: .; V: TRBV7-9; DNA: TGTGCCAGCAGCCTATACCTGGGGTCCTACAATGAGCAGTTCTTC; CDR3: CASSLYLGSYNEQFF
size: many; J: TRBJ1-5; D: .; V: TRBV12-3/TRBV12-4; DNA: TGTGCCAGCAGTTTAGCGGGCCAGGGAGGAAATCAGCCCCAGCATTTT; CDR3: CASSLAGQGGNQPQHF
size: many; J: TRBJ2-5; D: .; V: TRBV7-2; DNA: TGTGCCAGCAGCTTTCAAGGTAGCTCAGAGACCCAGTACTTC; CDR3: CASSFQGSSETQYF
size: .; J: TRBJ2-7; D: .; V: TRBV29-1; DNA: TGCAGCGCCGAGGGGCGGGATGAACCCTACGAGCAGTACTTC; CDR3: CSAEGRDEPYEQYF
size: .; J: TRBJ2-1; D: .; V: TRBV25-1; DNA: TGTGCCAGCAGTAGCGACAGGGACTTCGTCAATGAGCAGTTCTTC; CDR3: CASSSDRDFVNEQFF
size: few; J: TRBJ1-2; D: .; V: TRBV5-1; DNA: TGCGCCAGCAGCTTTTACGCGGCCTATGGCTACACCTTC; CDR3: CASSFYAAYGYTF
size: many; J: TRBJ2-7; D: .; V: TRBV20-1; DNA: TGCAGTGCTTTCTGGGACTACGAGCAGTACTTC; CDR3: CSAFWDYEQYF
size: many; J: TRBJ1-2; D: TRBD1; V: TRBV27; DNA: TGTGCCAGCAGACCCGAGCCGGGACAGGGGCGCTATGGCTACACCTTC; CDR3: CASRPEPGQGRYGYTF
size: many; J: TRBJ1-6; D: .; V: TRBV3-1; DNA: TGTGCCAGCAGCCAAAGCCCGTCGGGACCCCTCCACTTT; CDR3: CASSQSPSGPLHF
size: few; J: TRBJ2-6; D: TRBD1; V: TRBV12-3/TRBV12-4; DNA: TGTGCCAGCAGTTTCTTGGGACAGGGGGGGCCTGGGGCCAACGTCCTGACTTTC; CDR3: CASSFLGQGGPGANVLTF
size: .; J: TRBJ2-3; D: .; V: TRBV6-2/TRBV6-3; DNA: TGTGCCAGCAGTTCTTTGGGAAATACGCAGTATTTT; CDR3: CASSSLGNTQYF
size: many; J: TRBJ1-1; D: .; V: TRBV6-5; DNA: TGTGCCAGCACCAAATCCTTAGGGATGGGGTTAACTGAAGCTTTCTTT; CDR3: CASTKSLGMGLTEAFF
size: few; J: TRBJ1-5; D: .; V: TRBV7-9; DNA: TGTGCCAGCAGCTTAGGACCAGGGGCGGGCAATCAGCCCCAGCATTTT; CDR3: CASSLGPGAGNQPQHF
size: few; J: TRBJ1-2; D: TRBD1; V: TRBV6-4; DNA: TGTGCCAGCAGTGACTTCGACTCCGGGACAGGGCCCTATGGCTACACCTTC; CDR3: CASSDFDSGTGPYGYTF
size: many; J: TRBJ2-7; D: .; V: TRBV27; DNA: TGTGCCAGCAGTTGGGGACGGTCCTACGAGCAGTACTTC; CDR3: CASSWGRSYEQYF
size: many; J: TRBJ1-1; D: TRBD1; V: TRBV28; DNA: TGTGCCAGCAGCCTGGGACAGAAGGCTGAAGCTTTCTTT; CDR3: CASSLGQKAEAFF
size: .; J: TRBJ2-1; D: TRBD2; V: TRBV3-1; DNA: TGTGCCAGCAGCCAAGACGATCCCCGGGCTAGCGGGAGGGGTGAGCAGTTCTTC; CDR3: CASSQDDPRASGRGEQFF
size: .; J: TRBJ1-2; D: .; V: TRBV7-9; DNA: TGTGCCAGCAGCTTAAGCCTTGAAGGCTACACCTTC; CDR3: CASSLSLEGYTF
size: .; J: TRBJ2-1; D: .; V: TRBV5-1; DNA: TGCGCCAGCAGCACGGCTAGCCAATATGAGCAGTTCTTC; CDR3: CASSTASQYEQFF
size: .; J: TRBJ1-2; D: .; V: TRBV27; DNA: TGTGCCAGCAGTCCCCAGGGCGGTGTCCATGGCTACACCTTC; CDR3: CASSPQGGVHGYTF
size: many; J: TRBJ2-1; D: .; V: TRBV6-6; DNA: TGTGCCAGCAGTTACTCGGTCGGGGCCAGCTCCTACAATGAGCAGTTCTTC; CDR3: CASSYSVGASSYNEQFF
size: many; J: TRBJ2-1; D: TRBD1; V: TRBV29-1; DNA: TGCAGCGCCGGAGACAGGGTGCGAACTGAGCAGTTCTTC; CDR3: CSAGDRVRTEQFF